This passage covers 6 T cell receptor beta chains from one sample sequenced in a study of cytomegalovirus exposure and HLA in healthy donors. Measured with immunoSEQ multiplex PCR; TCRdb has only the in-frame clones, and not every one. The top ten hold 0.6% to 0.95% of the sample, which has 80,000 to 90,000 clones, about 96% seen once. The material sequenced was PBMCs. The receptors shown here come from a man younger than 35 in good health and CMV-seronegative.

The V call is TRBV6-4, the J call TRBJ2-1; 11 bases align to TRBD2. CDR3 length equals 15 residues. CDR1 is MRHNA, CDR2 SNTAGT, per germline. Germline trimming cut 0 bases from V and 6 bases from J; bases unmatched to any gene: 1. CDR3 in amino acids: CASSDSTSGSNEQFF. As DNA, the CDR3 is TGTGCCAGCAGTGACTCAACTAGCGGGAGCAATGAGCAGTTCTTC.

This clone has just one count. The chain joins TRBV25-1 to TRBJ1-2; 7 bases are a match to TRBD1. The CDR3 loop spans 13 amino acids. With V trimmed by 6 bases and J by 4 bases, 5 bases remained unmatched. The germline CDR1 and CDR2 sequences are MGHDK and SYGVNS. The CDR3 coding sequence is TGTGCCAGCAGCGCCGGGACAGTCTATGGCTACACCTTC. Protein sequence: CASSAGTVYGYTF.

This clone was seen a single time. The chain joins TRBV19 to TRBJ1-5, with TRBD1 matching 9 bases. CDR1 is LNHDA, CDR2 SQIVND, per germline (reference sequence). The CDR3 extends over 16 amino acids. V lost 0 bases and J lost 8; bases outside the gene matches: 8. CDR3 nucleotide sequence: TGTGCCAGTAGTATAGACCTCGGGACAGGGAGAGAGCCCCAGCATTTT. Protein sequence: CASSIDLGTGREPQHF.

The rearrangement joins TRBV29-1 to TRBJ1-3; the match to TRBD1 covers 7 bases. Trimming took 6 bases from V and 4 from J; bases not matched to a gene: 12. Germline V lookup: CDR1 SQVTM, CDR2 ANQGSEA. The CDR3 runs to 15 residues. The CDR3 DNA follows: TGCAGCGTCAAAATACTGACAGGGATCGGAAACACCATATATTTT. It is translated as CSVKILTGIGNTIYF. Combining the CDR3 with reference TRBV29-1 and TRBJ1-3 gives the whole variable domain SAVISQKPSRDICQRGTSLTIQCQVDSQVTMMFWYRQQPGQSLTLIATANQGSEATYESGFVIDKFPISRPNLTFSTLTVSNMSPEDSSIYLCSVKILTGIGNTIYFGEGSWLTVV.

Here the CDR3 DNA reads TGCAGCGGACTCGGGGGGGGGACAACCGGCGAGCAGTACTTC. Protein product: CSGLGGGTTGEQYF. The chain couples TRBV29-1 to TRBJ2-7, with 8 bases identical to TRBD2. Germline V gene data show CDR1 as SQVTM and CDR2 as ANQGSEA. There are 14 residues in the CDR3. The V and J ends lost 7 bases and 6 bases, in that order; junction bases with no gene match: 14.

V and J are TRBV27 and TRBJ2-3, with 9 bases that match TRBD2. V trimming: 2 bases; J trimming: 4 bases; junction bases outside the gene matches: 4. This CDR3 has 15 residues. The germline CDR1 and CDR2 sequences are MNHEY and SMNVEV (reference sequence). The CDR3 loop is CASSLRGRAPDTQYF. CDR3 DNA: TGTGCCAGCAGTTTACGCGGGAGGGCCCCAGATACGCAGTATTTT.